Listed below are T cell receptor beta chains from one sample, sequenced in a study of cytomegalovirus exposure and HLA in healthy donors. Profiled with immunoSEQ multiplex PCR; TCRdb holds only in-frame clones, not every one. The profile covers about 180,000 clones, with 76% appearing a single time and around 1.5% taken by the ten largest. The material sequenced was PBMCs. The receptors were gathered from a young man in good health and CMV-seronegative. Both conserved end residues are trimmed from each CDR3. The order of the fields is V gene, J gene, clone size, CDR3 protein. Size is omitted from some rows. Given values are once, few, many or a class for expanded clones.

>TRBV30|TRBJ1-2|NA
AWSTTTGSYGYT
>TRBV5-6|TRBJ1-1|few
ASSFGQNTEAF
>TRBV9|TRBJ1-1|NA
ASSVSRVSEAF
>TRBV7-3|TRBJ2-2|NA
ASSRGSNTGELF
>TRBV6-1|TRBJ2-2|few
ASSENLRGGELF
>TRBV27|TRBJ2-3|NA
ASADYRETDTQY
>TRBV6-1|TRBJ2-5|few
ASSVTSFQETQY
>TRBV15|TRBJ1-1|NA
ATSRLEKNTEAF
>TRBV27|TRBJ1-1|few
ASTAFISQQIGSTEAF
>TRBV7-6|TRBJ2-3|NA
ASSPFGMRGAADTQY
>TRBV6-1|TRBJ1-4|NA
APPAGGPSEKLF
>TRBV2|TRBJ2-2|NA
ASSATRTITGELF
>TRBV7-8|TRBJ1-1|NA
ASSGRQGRSMNTEAF
>TRBV9|TRBJ2-1|NA
ASSVGSGRAYNEQF
>TRBV7-8|TRBJ1-1|NA
ASSLGRRQNTEAF
>TRBV27|TRBJ2-3|few
ASARERSTDTQY
>TRBV29-1|TRBJ2-3|NA
SVQQGRDTQY
>TRBV6-1|TRBJ2-7|NA
ASSQTPGPTYEQY
>TRBV10-3|TRBJ1-1|few
AIRSTGAGNTEAF
>TRBV7-3|TRBJ1-6|NA
ASSPGGTANYNSPLH
>TRBV6-5|TRBJ2-2|NA
ASSYSGGELS
>TRBV7-9|TRBJ1-5|once
ASSLAGDQPQH
>TRBV6-5|TRBJ2-7|NA
ASSYATGQGAFEQY
>TRBV2|TRBJ1-6|NA
ASQLQGSSYNSPLH
>TRBV2|TRBJ2-2|NA
ASKIEAGSTGELF
>TRBV4-2|TRBJ1-2|few
ASSQVSDRGGYT
>TRBV28|TRBJ2-7|NA
ASSSGQGAHEQY
>TRBV28|TRBJ2-3|NA
VAGKLEGTQY
>TRBV2|TRBJ2-5|once
ASKKREGLESETQY
>TRBV6-1|TRBJ1-4|NA
ASASGVVVEKLF
>TRBV27|TRBJ1-2|NA
ASSTQGRGYT
>TRBV6-1|TRBJ2-7|few
ASSHTGFHEQY